The 29 T cell receptor beta chains presented below share a single source sample, sequenced in a study of T cell responses to AZD1222 COVID-19 vaccine. Sequencing used immunoSEQ multiplex PCR; TCRdb keeps in-frame clones, though not all of them. The sample consists of 120,000 or so clones, 75% to 95% of them appearing once. This specimen consisted of peripheral blood, obtained on day 0 of AZD1222 vaccination. These receptors originate from an adult in good health.

The rearrangement links TRBV15 to TRBJ1-2; D is ambiguous. This CDR3 spans 12 amino acids. Per germline, CDR1 LNHNV and CDR2 YYDKDF (reference sequence). V lost 3 bases and J lost 8, with 10 bases in between. The CDR3: CATSSWGGGYTF. The DNA for the CDR3 is TGTGCCACCAGCAGCTGGGGTGGCGGCTACACCTTC.

The rearrangement uses TRBV19 and TRBJ2-3; either TRBD1 or TRBD2 may supply D (5 bases each). The CDR3 totals 15 residues. Germline CDR1 and CDR2: LNHDA and SQIVND (reference sequence). V gave up 7 bases and J gave up 1 base, with 15 bases separating them. CDR3 residues: CASMGRVGGTDTQYF. Written as DNA, the CDR3 is TGTGCCAGTATGGGCAGGGTGGGGGGCACAGATACGCAGTATTTT.

The rearrangement joins TRBV18 to TRBJ1-2; 10 bases line up with TRBD1. The V segment lost 3 bases and the J segment 7 bases; nucleotides outside the gene matches: 5. CDR3 size: 14 residues. Germline lookup yields CDR1 KGHSH and CDR2 LQKENI. The CDR3 bases are TGTGCCAGCTCACCCGAGGGACAGGGGACTGGCTACACCTTC. Protein: CASSPEGQGTGYTF.

J is TRBJ2-5 and V is TRBV19, with a weak D call TRBD2 (5 bases). Trimming took 3 bases from V and 5 from J, leaving 10 bases between them. CDR1 LNHDA and CDR2 SQIVND come from the germline V gene (reference sequence). The CDR3 covers 13 residues. The CDR3 DNA reads TGTGCCAGTAGTATCGGGGTGGGGGAGACCCAGTACTTC. It specifies CASSIGVGETQYF.

This chain connects TRBV9 to TRBJ1-2; 10 nucleotides line up with TRBD1. Looked up from germline, CDR1 is SGDLS and CDR2 is YYNGEE. Trimming removed 4 bases from V and 5 bases from J; junction bases left unmatched: 5. The CDR3 is 14 amino acids. The CDR3 nucleotides read TGTGCCAGCAGCCGACAGGGGGCTCAGTATGGCTACACCTTC. Its translation is CASSRQGAQYGYTF.

The genes are TRBV27 and TRBJ1-5; no firm D call. Germline CDR1 is MNHEY and CDR2 is SMNVEV (reference sequence). V lost 5 bases, J lost 4 bases, and 12 bases lay in between. The CDR3 loop spans 14 amino acids. CDR3 nucleotides: TGTGCCAGCAGTCCGTATACACCTAATCAGCCCCAGCATTTT. Translation: CASSPYTPNQPQHF.

Only one count was recorded for this clone. The rearrangement uses TRBV5-1 and TRBJ1-3; D not certain. The germline V gene has CDR1 SGHRS and CDR2 YFSETQ. Trimming pared 0 bases from V and 9 bases from J, leaving 4 bases between. The CDR3 has 11 amino acids. The CDR3 loop reads CASSLEGTIYF. In DNA form, the CDR3 reads TGCGCCAGCAGCTTGGAAGGCACCATATATTTT.

The chain uses TRBV18 and TRBJ2-7; D perhaps matches TRBD2 (6 bases). Trimming took 6 bases from V and 0 from J, leaving 12 bases between them. CDR1 is KGHSH and CDR2 is LQKENI in the germline V gene. The CDR3 contains 14 residues. CDR3 in DNA: TGTGCCAGCTCCCAGTCCGGGAGCTCCTACGAGCAGTACTTC. Translation: CASSQSGSSYEQYF.

The chain has TRBV30 and TRBJ1-2; TRBD1 agrees at 9 bases. There are 13 residues in the CDR3. J was trimmed by 8 bases and V by 1 base; bases with no gene match: 5. Germline lookup yields CDR1 GTSNPN and CDR2 SVGIG (reference sequence). The CDR3 DNA is TGTGCCTGGAGTGCAACAGGGGGCCAAGGCTACACCTTC. The encoded protein is CAWSATGGQGYTF.

This chain uses TRBV7-2 with TRBJ1-4; 7 positions match TRBD1. CDR3 size: 17 residues. V trimming: 1 base; J trimming: 7 bases; junction bases outside the gene matches: 12. Germline values: CDR1 SGHTA, CDR2 FQGNSA. CDR3 coding DNA: TGTGCCAGCAGCTTAGGGCTCAGGGGGGTGGGAGGTGAAAAACTGTTTTTT. This encodes CASSLGLRGVGGEKLFF.

This rearrangement joins TRBV6-5 to TRBJ2-7, with a possible D match to TRBD1 (5 bases). V was clipped by 5 bases and J by 5 bases, with 16 bases between them. CDR1 MNHEY and CDR2 SVGAGI come from the germline V gene. CDR3 length equals 14 residues. CDR3 loop: CASSPGPNTNEQYF. As DNA, the CDR3 is TGTGCCAGCAGTCCAGGGCCCAATACAAACGAGCAGTACTTC.

The chain employs TRBV27 and TRBJ1-1, with D unresolved. The germline gives CDR1 MNHEY, CDR2 SMNVEV (reference sequence). This CDR3 has 13 residues. Trimming shortened V by 2 bases and J by 7 bases, and 11 bases separated the two germline ends. As DNA, the CDR3 is TGTGCCAGCAGTTTAACGGTGTTGGGTGAAGCTTTCTTT. This translates into CASSLTVLGEAFF.

This chain uses TRBV27 with TRBJ1-1, with D uncertain. The V end lost 5 bases, the J end lost 0 bases, and 13 bases lay between the germline ends. The CDR3 length is 15 residues. Germline V gene sequence: CDR1 MNHEY, CDR2 SMNVEV (reference sequence). The chain's CDR3 is CASSKVTALNTEAFF. CDR3 DNA sequence: TGTGCCAGCAGTAAGGTTACAGCCTTGAACACTGAAGCTTTCTTT.

This clone appeared a single time. The V gene is TRBV15, the J gene TRBJ2-1; TRBD2 might be the D (6 bases). The CDR3 spans 15 residues. Deletions cut 1 base from V and 6 bases from J, with 13 bases between. The germline V gene has CDR1 LNHNV and CDR2 YYDKDF (reference sequence). CDR3 in amino acids: CATSRGGGKGNEQFF. The CDR3, as DNA: TGTGCCACCAGCAGAGGGGGCGGGAAGGGCAATGAGCAGTTCTTC.

CDR3 loop: CASSQVAGIAKNIQYF. The CDR3 region has the DNA TGTGCCAGCAGCCAAGTGGCAGGGATAGCCAAAAACATTCAGTACTTC. The V call is TRBV14, the J call TRBJ2-4; a weak D match, TRBD1 (5 bases). There are 16 residues in the CDR3. V lost 1 base, J lost 0 bases, and 10 bases lay in between. Germline V gives CDR1 SGHDN, CDR2 FVKESK.

The chain couples TRBV5-5 to TRBJ2-7, with D possibly matching TRBD2 (5 bases). The CDR3 sequence is 13 residues long. CDR1 SGHKS and CDR2 YYEKEE come from the germline V gene (reference sequence). V was cut by 3 bases and J by 2 bases, with 9 bases left in between. The CDR3 loop is CASSWTGTYEQYF. The CDR3, as DNA: TGTGCCAGCAGCTGGACGGGAACCTACGAGCAGTACTTC.

This clone has just a few counts. The chain is built from TRBV6-5 and TRBJ2-6; tentatively, D is TRBD1 (5 bases). V lost 0 bases, J lost 3 bases, and 9 bases lay in between. Germline lookup yields CDR1 MNHEY and CDR2 SVGAGI. This CDR3 is 16 amino acids long. The CDR3 DNA reads as TGTGCCAGCAGTTACTCGATAGGGGTTGGGGCCAACGTCCTGACTTTC. It encodes CASSYSIGVGANVLTF.

V gene TRBV7-9 combines with J gene TRBJ2-1; D unclear. The V and J ends lost 1 base and 8 bases respectively, with 18 bases between them. CDR1 SEHNR and CDR2 FQNEAQ come from the germline V gene (reference sequence). The CDR3 spans 16 residues. The CDR3 spells CASSLVISSFWDEQFF. CDR3 bases: TGTGCCAGCAGCTTAGTGATCAGTTCATTCTGGGATGAGCAGTTCTTC.

The rearrangement links TRBV5-1 to TRBJ2-1; 13 positions match TRBD2. Trimming at V came to 4 bases and at J to 6 bases, leaving 10 bases not matched to a gene. CDR1 is SGHRS and CDR2 is YFSETQ in the germline V gene. The CDR3 loop spans 17 amino acids. CDR3 loop: CASSPWTSGRSPNEQFF. CDR3 nucleotides: TGCGCCAGCAGCCCGTGGACTAGCGGGAGAAGCCCCAATGAGCAGTTCTTC. The complete variable domain, with remaining parts taken from reference TRBV5-1 and TRBJ2-1, reads KAGVTQTPRYLIKTRGQQVTLSCSPISGHRSVSWYQQTPGQGLQFLFEYFSETQRNKGNFPGRFSGRQFSNSRSEMNVSTLELGDSALYLCASSPWTSGRSPNEQFFGPGTRLTVL.

The J gene is TRBJ1-6, the V gene TRBV5-6; a possible D gene is TRBD1 (5 bases). Germline loops: CDR1 SGHDT, CDR2 YYEEEE. The V gene lost 4 bases and the J gene lost 0 bases, with 14 bases spanning the gap. CDR3 length: 17 amino acids. CDR3 sequence (DNA): TGTGCCAGCAGCCCGGGGCTTACCAGCTCCTATAATTCACCCCTCCACTTT. Protein: CASSPGLTSSYNSPLHF.

The chain combines TRBV18 with TRBJ1-5, with no clear D. CDR3 length: 14 residues. Germline V gene sequence: CDR1 KGHSH, CDR2 LQKENI. The V gene lost 3 bases and the J gene lost 7 bases, with 13 bases spanning the gap. The CDR3 spells CASSPLWQLQPQHF. The CDR3 nucleotides are TGTGCCAGCTCACCCCTTTGGCAGCTCCAGCCCCAGCATTTT.

In this sample, this clone turned up once. The chain employs TRBV7-6 and TRBJ1-6; perhaps TRBD1 as D (6 bases). The CDR3 runs to 16 residues. Germline V gene lookup returns CDR1 SGHVS and CDR2 FNYEAQ. V dropped 5 bases and J dropped 7 bases, with 18 bases sitting between them. As DNA, the CDR3 is TGTGCCAGCAGCCGCGAAGGTGGGCAGGGGAATTCACCCCTCCACTTT. This codes for CASSREGGQGNSPLHF.

The chain recombines TRBV19 with TRBJ2-7; perhaps TRBD1 as D (6 bases). Trimming stripped 4 bases from V and 1 base from J, with 14 bases between. This CDR3 comprises 15 residues. CDR1 is LNHDA, CDR2 SQIVND, per germline (reference sequence). This CDR3 is CASSTALGHSYEQYF. In DNA, the CDR3 is TGTGCCAGTAGTACTGCCTTGGGACATTCCTACGAGCAGTACTTC.

The chain is built from TRBV16 and TRBJ1-1; D not certain. The CDR3 extends over 12 amino acids. Trimming removed 0 bases at V and 1 base at J, with 0 bases between. Germline CDR1 reads KGHSY; CDR2 reads FQNENV. CDR3 region: CASSQSNTEAFF. In nucleotides, the CDR3 is TGTGCCAGCAGCCAATCGAACACTGAAGCTTTCTTT.

The chain carries TRBV6-1 and TRBJ1-2, with TRBD1 as a possible D gene (6 bases). The CDR3 is 16 residues long. Germline V gives CDR1 MNHNS, CDR2 SASEGT. The germline V and J ends were trimmed by 1 base and 5 bases, with 17 bases remaining between them. The CDR3 DNA sequence: TGTGCCAGCAGTGAAGGGTTGGGGGGCCGTTGGTATGGCTACACCTTC. Its protein product is CASSEGLGGRWYGYTF.

The chain employs TRBV18 and TRBJ2-1; no clear D. Trimming pared 3 bases from V and 3 bases from J, leaving 12 bases between. The CDR3 sequence is 15 residues long. Germline lookup yields CDR1 KGHSH and CDR2 LQKENI. The CDR3, as DNA: TGTGCCAGCTCACCGTCTACACAGAACTACAATGAGCAGTTCTTC. This gives the protein CASSPSTQNYNEQFF.

V and J are TRBV14 and TRBJ2-1, with 7 bases lining up with TRBD1. The junction had 6 bases not matched to a gene; V was cut back by 5 bases and J by 2 bases. This CDR3 is 15 amino acids long. Per germline, CDR1 SGHDN and CDR2 FVKESK. As DNA, the CDR3 is TGTGCCAGCAGCTCAACAGGGGAGCCCTACAATGAGCAGTTCTTC. Its translation: CASSSTGEPYNEQFF. The variable domain in full, with the rest retrieved from reference TRBV14 and TRBJ2-1, is EAGVTQFPSHSVIEKGQTVTLRCDPISGHDNLYWYRRVMGKEIKFLLHFVKESKQDESGMPNNRFLAERTGGTYSTLKVQPAELEDSGVYFCASSSTGEPYNEQFFGPGTRLTVL.

The chain links TRBV7-9 to TRBJ1-5, with unresolved D. Germline CDR1 reads SEHNR; CDR2 reads FQNEAQ (reference sequence). Trimming left V 5 bases short and J 2 bases short, with 7 bases between. The CDR3 totals 13 residues. The CDR3 spells CASSPGGNQPQHF. CDR3 sequence (DNA): TGTGCCAGCAGCCCTGGCGGCAATCAGCCCCAGCATTTT.

The chain recombines TRBV7-8 with TRBJ2-2; TRBD1 matches at 8 bases. Germline trimming cut 0 bases from V and 2 bases from J; bases unmatched to any gene: 5. Per the germline V gene, CDR1 is SGHVS and CDR2 is FQNEAQ. This CDR3 has 17 amino acids. In nucleotides, the CDR3 is TGTGCCAGCAGCTTAGCGAGGGACAGGAGAAACACCGGGGAGCTGTTTTTT. Encoded protein: CASSLARDRRNTGELFF.